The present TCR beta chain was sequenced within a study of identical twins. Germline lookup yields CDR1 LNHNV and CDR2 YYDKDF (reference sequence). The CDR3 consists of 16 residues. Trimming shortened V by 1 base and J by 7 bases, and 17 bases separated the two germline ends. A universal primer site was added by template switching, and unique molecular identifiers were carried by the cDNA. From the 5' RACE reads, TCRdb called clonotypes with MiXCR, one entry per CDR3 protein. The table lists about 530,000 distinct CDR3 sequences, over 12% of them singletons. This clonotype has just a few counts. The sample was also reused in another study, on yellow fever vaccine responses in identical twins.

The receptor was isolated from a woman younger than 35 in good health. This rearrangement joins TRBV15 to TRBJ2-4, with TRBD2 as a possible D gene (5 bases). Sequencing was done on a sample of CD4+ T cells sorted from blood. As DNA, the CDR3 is TGTGCCACCAGCAGAGGAGGTTTCGGGATCTGGAACATTCAGTACTTC. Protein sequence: CATSRGGFGIWNIQYF.